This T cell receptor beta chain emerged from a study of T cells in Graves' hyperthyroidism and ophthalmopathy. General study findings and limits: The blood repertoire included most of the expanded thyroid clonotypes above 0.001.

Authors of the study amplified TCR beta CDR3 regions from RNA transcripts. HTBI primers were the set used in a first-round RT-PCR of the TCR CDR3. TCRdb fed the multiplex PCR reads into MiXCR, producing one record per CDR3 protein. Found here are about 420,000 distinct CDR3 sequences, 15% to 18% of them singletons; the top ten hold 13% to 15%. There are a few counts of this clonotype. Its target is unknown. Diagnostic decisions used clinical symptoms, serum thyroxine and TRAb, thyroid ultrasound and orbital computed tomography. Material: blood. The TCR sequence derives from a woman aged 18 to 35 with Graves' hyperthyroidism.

In nucleotides, the CDR3 is TGCAGTGCTAGAGATCGGAAGTCCCTCCACTTT. Protein: CSARDRKSLHF. The V gene is TRBV20-1, the J gene TRBJ1-6; D remains unclear. Trimming shortened V by 0 bases and J by 14 bases, and 8 bases separated the two germline ends. CDR3 length: 11 residues. Germline values: CDR1 DFQATT, CDR2 SNEGSKA (reference sequence).